These 20 T cell receptor beta chains were all obtained from the same sample, sequenced in a study of T cell repertoires in cytomegalovirus infection. TCRdb processed the reads anew with MiXCR; each CDR3 protein has one entry. Here the sample spans 250,000 to 350,000 distinct CDR3 sequences, under 30% being singletons. Sequencing input: PBMCs. Receptors originate from a human donor in good health (CMV status not recorded). Some clones in this sample may be carry-over from other donors' samples.

In this sample, this clonotype turned up many times. This chain links TRBV7-2 with TRBJ1-2; no firm D call. Trimming pared 1 base from V and 7 bases from J, leaving 1 base between. CDR1 and CDR2 from the germline V gene are SGHTA and FQGNSA. The CDR3 is made up of 10 amino acids. The CDR3 sequence is CASSLVGYTF. The DNA of the CDR3 is TGTGCCAGCAGCTTAGTTGGCTACACCTTC.

This chain joins TRBV20-1 and TRBJ2-7, with 9 bases identical to TRBD2. The CDR3 is 14 residues long. Per the germline V gene, CDR1 is DFQATT and CDR2 is SNEGSKA (reference sequence). Unmatched junction bases numbered 12, after V lost 6 bases and J lost 6 bases. The CDR3 region has the DNA TGCAGTGCAAGCCTAGCGGGAATGTCTCTCGAGCAGTACTTC. It translates to CSASLAGMSLEQYF.

The V and J genes are TRBV4-3 and TRBJ2-2; D unresolved. The CDR3 consists of 14 residues. Trimming left V 0 bases short and J 6 bases short, with 8 bases between. The germline CDR1 and CDR2 sequences are LGHNA and YSLEER. The CDR3 nucleotides read TGCGCCAGCAGCCAAGAATCGGATTCCGGGGAGCTGTTTTTT. Translation: CASSQESDSGELFF.

This clonotype was recorded at least ten times. The J gene is TRBJ1-1, the V gene TRBV7-3; the D is unclear. The CDR3 consists of 18 residues. The germline gives CDR1 SGHTA, CDR2 FQGTGA. Trimming shortened V by 4 bases and J by 0 bases, and 21 bases separated the two germline ends. CDR3 sequence (DNA): TGTGCCAGCAGCTCGTATCCACTCCGGGCCGCGATGAACACTGAAGCTTTCTTT. It codes for CASSSYPLRAAMNTEAFF.

The rearrangement links TRBV10-3 to TRBJ2-5; maybe TRBD2 (6 bases). The CDR3 extends over 15 amino acids. Looked up from germline, CDR1 is ENHRY and CDR2 is SYGVKD. Trimming removed 3 bases from V and 3 bases from J, with 14 bases in between. The CDR3 loop reads CAISEPGAEKETQYF. CDR3 DNA sequence: TGTGCCATCAGTGAACCGGGAGCCGAAAAAGAGACCCAGTACTTC.

The chain uses TRBV29-1 and TRBJ2-5, with D uncertain. The CDR3 consists of 13 residues. Looked up from germline, CDR1 is SQVTM and CDR2 is ANQGSEA. The ends were cut back, 3 bases at V and 4 bases at J, with 12 bases in the middle. The CDR3 region is CSVDPGPGETQYF. The CDR3 region has the DNA TGCAGCGTTGACCCAGGTCCAGGAGAGACCCAGTACTTC. The full variable domain, in which reference TRBV29-1 and TRBJ2-5 provide the parts outside the CDR3, is SAVISQKPSRDICQRGTSLTIQCQVDSQVTMMFWYRQQPGQSLTLIATANQGSEATYESGFVIDKFPISRPNLTFSTLTVSNMSPEDSSIYLCSVDPGPGETQYFGPGTRLLVL.

The CDR3 DNA reads as TGTGCCAGCAGTCCAAGGGCTCGCGGGGAGACCCAGTACTTC. Residues: CASSPRARGETQYF. The chain carries TRBV6-6 and TRBJ2-5, with a tentative D call TRBD2 (5 bases). V was trimmed by 5 bases and J by 5 bases, leaving 15 bases between them. The length of the CDR3 is 14 residues. Per the germline V gene, CDR1 is MNHNY and CDR2 is SVGAGI (reference sequence).

The chain uses TRBV19 and TRBJ1-1, with D unresolved. The germline gives CDR1 LNHDA, CDR2 SQIVND (reference sequence). V was cut by 7 bases and J by 1 base, with 10 bases left in between. CDR3 length equals 13 residues. CDR3 sequence: CASNLKENTEAFF. The DNA for the CDR3 is TGTGCCAGTAATCTGAAGGAGAACACTGAAGCTTTCTTT.

This clonotype turned up a few times. The chain joins TRBV10-3 to TRBJ2-3, with TRBD2 identical over 7 bases. CDR1 ENHRY and CDR2 SYGVKD come from the germline V gene. The CDR3 totals 15 residues. With V trimmed by 5 bases and J by 2 bases, 7 bases remained unmatched. Here the CDR3 DNA reads TGTGCCATCAGTACCAGCGGGGCCGTCACAGATACGCAGTATTTT. Residues: CAISTSGAVTDTQYF.

V and J are TRBV10-3 and TRBJ1-5; D may be TRBD1 (6 bases). Trimming pared 6 bases from V and 4 bases from J, leaving 10 bases between. The CDR3 is made up of 13 amino acids. In germline, CDR1 is ENHRY, CDR2 SYGVKD. The CDR3 DNA is TGTGCCATCAGAGGGGGAGGTAATCAGCCCCAGCATTTT. It codes for CAIRGGGNQPQHF.

The genes are TRBV6-1 and TRBJ2-1, with D possibly matching TRBD2 (5 bases). V lost 8 bases and J 2 bases, leaving 10 bases between the germline ends. Germline CDR1 is MNHNS and CDR2 is SASEGT. The CDR3 has 13 amino acids. CDR3 DNA sequence: TGTGCCAGCTTCGGGGAGCCCTACAATGAGCAGTTCTTC. Its protein product is CASFGEPYNEQFF.

This chain connects TRBV2 to TRBJ1-4; D gene ambiguous. CDR3 length: 13 amino acids. Trimming removed 7 bases at V and 7 bases at J, with 13 bases between. CDR1 SNHLY and CDR2 FYNNEI come from the germline V gene. The CDR3 sequence: CASTRARGEKLFF. The CDR3 bases are TGTGCCAGCACCCGGGCGCGGGGTGAAAAACTGTTTTTT.

This clonotype was seen only a few times. The rearrangement uses TRBV28 and TRBJ1-1; D possibly corresponds to TRBD1 (6 bases). The CDR3 totals 14 residues. Between the trimmed V and J ends, which lost 3 bases and 7 bases, there was a span of 15 bases. Germline V lookup: CDR1 MDHEN, CDR2 SYDVKM. CDR3 coding DNA: TGTGCCAGCAGTTTTGGGACACTTAAGGGTGAAGCTTTCTTT. Translated, it gives CASSFGTLKGEAFF.

This clonotype was observed a few times. The chain has TRBV5-4 and TRBJ1-6, with D possibly matching TRBD1 (5 bases). V was trimmed by 5 bases and J by 6 bases, leaving 18 bases between them. Germline V lookup: CDR1 SGHNT, CDR2 YYREEE (reference sequence). CDR3 size: 16 residues. This CDR3 is CASSPGQGDFNSPLHF. In DNA form, the CDR3 reads TGTGCCAGCAGTCCTGGACAAGGAGATTTTAATTCACCCCTCCACTTT.

This clonotype was counted many times. V is TRBV11-2 and J is TRBJ2-2; the match to TRBD1 covers 9 bases. The germline V gene has CDR1 SGHAT and CDR2 FQNNGV. Trimming cost V 1 base and J 7 bases; bases outside gene matches: 4. The CDR3 totals 15 residues. The CDR3: CASSLVTGGIGELFF. CDR3 DNA sequence: TGTGCCAGCAGCTTAGTGACAGGGGGAATCGGGGAGCTGTTTTTT. Full variable domain (remainder filled in from reference TRBV11-2 and TRBJ2-2): EAGVAQSPRYKIIEKRQSVAFWCNPISGHATLYWYQQILGQGPKLLIQFQNNGVVDDSQLPKDRFSAERLKGVDSTLKIQPAKLEDSAVYLCASSLVTGGIGELFFGEGSRLTVL.

This rearrangement joins TRBV30 to TRBJ2-2; D possibly corresponds to TRBD1 (5 bases). Trimming pared 5 bases from V and 1 base from J, leaving 8 bases between. CDR3 length: 13 amino acids. Germline V gene lookup returns CDR1 GTSNPN and CDR2 SVGIG (reference sequence). The CDR3 DNA follows: TGTGCCTGGGGGGCCGGGAACACCGGGGAGCTGTTTTTT. This codes for CAWGAGNTGELFF.

V and J are TRBV10-2 and TRBJ2-3; 13 bases line up with TRBD2. Germline V gives CDR1 WSHSY, CDR2 SAAADI. J gave up 3 bases and V 7 bases, and 7 bases lay outside the gene matches. CDR3 size: 16 residues. CDR3 nucleotides: TGCGCCAGCACCGGATTGACTAGCGGGAGGACAGATACGCAGTATTTT. This codes for CASTGLTSGRTDTQYF.

This clonotype was counted a few times. The chain combines TRBV20-1 with TRBJ2-1; possibly TRBD2 for D (6 bases). The length of the CDR3 is 13 residues. Trimming took off 5 bases at V and 6 bases at J, with 14 bases between the two ends. Germline assignment: CDR1 DFQATT and CDR2 SNEGSKA (reference sequence). CDR3 nucleotides: TGCAGTGCTCCTGGCGGGACCATCAATGAGCAGTTCTTC. Translation gives CSAPGGTINEQFF.

The chain carries TRBV15 and TRBJ2-7, with 10 bases that match TRBD2. This CDR3 has 17 residues. The V gene's germline CDR1 is LNHNV and CDR2 YYDKDF (reference sequence). V shed 0 bases, J shed 6 bases, and the junction held 11 bases outside the gene matches. The CDR3 region is CATSRDRTSGMRGEQYF. The CDR3 DNA follows: TGTGCCACCAGCAGAGATCGGACTAGCGGTATGAGAGGCGAGCAGTACTTC.

This chain links TRBV28 with TRBJ1-5; 7 bases fit TRBD1. V was clipped by 6 bases and J by 2 bases; unmatched bases: 10. The CDR3 totals 16 residues. The germline V gene has CDR1 MDHEN and CDR2 SYDVKM. The CDR3 loop reads CASSWATGFGNQPQHF. In DNA, the CDR3 is TGTGCCAGCAGCTGGGCGACAGGGTTCGGCAATCAGCCCCAGCATTTT.